This TCR beta chain was sequenced in a study of STAT3 mutations in large granular lymphocyte leukemia. Turning to the study itself: More than half of T-LGLL patients received immunosuppressive therapy. Study results and caveats: At least one immunodominant TCR beta clonotype appeared in every T-cell large granular lymphocyte leukemia patient. Differing intervals and regimens complicate linking therapy response to clone burden. After therapy, about 35% of the 18 patients switched clonotypes, all new clones STAT3 wild type. No sample exists from the first appearance of each clone.

The repertoire was sequenced with immunoSEQ multiplex PCR; TCRdb's copy has only in-frame clones and lacks some. Of tens of thousands of clones listed, about three quarters are singletons. There are 11 residues in the CDR3. The germline CDR1 and CDR2 sequences are WSHSY and SAAADI. To note about this clone: Its antigen is as yet unknown. The junction and the germline gene differ at one end; a read error may be behind it.

The receptor's source is a human donor with T large granular lymphocyte leukemia. Some clones in this sample may be carry-over from other donors' samples. The sequenced sample was PBMCs. The chain employs TRBV10-2 and TRBJ1-6; D call uncertain. CDR3 protein: CASSDKSPLHF. DNA for the CDR3: TGCGCCAGCAGTGATAAGTCACCCCTCCACTTT.